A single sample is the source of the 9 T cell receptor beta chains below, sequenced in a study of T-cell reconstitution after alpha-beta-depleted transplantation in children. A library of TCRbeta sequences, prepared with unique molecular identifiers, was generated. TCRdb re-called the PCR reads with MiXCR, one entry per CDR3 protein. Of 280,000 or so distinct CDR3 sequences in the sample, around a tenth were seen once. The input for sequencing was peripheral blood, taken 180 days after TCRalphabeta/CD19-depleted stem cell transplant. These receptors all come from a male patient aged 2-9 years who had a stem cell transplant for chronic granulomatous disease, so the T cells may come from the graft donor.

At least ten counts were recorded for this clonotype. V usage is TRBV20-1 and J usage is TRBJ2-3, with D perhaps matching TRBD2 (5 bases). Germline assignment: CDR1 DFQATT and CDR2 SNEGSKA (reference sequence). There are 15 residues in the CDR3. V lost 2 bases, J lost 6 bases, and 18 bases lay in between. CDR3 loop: CSARMGSGRSDTQYF. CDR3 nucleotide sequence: TGCAGTGCTAGAATGGGAAGCGGCCGCTCGGATACGCAGTATTTT.

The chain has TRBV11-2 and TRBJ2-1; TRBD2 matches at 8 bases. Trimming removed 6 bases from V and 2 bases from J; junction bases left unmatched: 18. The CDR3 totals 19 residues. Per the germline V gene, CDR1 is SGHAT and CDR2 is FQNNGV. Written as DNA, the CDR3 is TGTGCCAGCAGGGTACCGGCGGGAGGTCAGGGAGGAGCCTACAATGAGCAGTTCTTC. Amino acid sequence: CASRVPAGGQGGAYNEQFF.

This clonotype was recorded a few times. The CDR3 region is CASTRGGEMDGYTF. CDR3 in DNA: TGTGCCAGCACCAGGGGGGGCGAGATGGATGGCTACACCTTC. This sequence joins TRBV6-1 and TRBJ1-2, with 7 bases aligning to TRBD1. Germline V gene lookup returns CDR1 MNHNS and CDR2 SASEGT. The trim removed 7 bases at V and 6 bases at J, leaving 11 bases unmatched. There are 14 residues in the CDR3.

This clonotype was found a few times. CDR3 protein: CASSPQDSSNTEAFF. The CDR3 DNA reads as TGTGCCAGCTCACCTCAAGACAGCTCCAACACTGAAGCTTTCTTT. The chain employs TRBV18 and TRBJ1-1, with D possibly being TRBD1 (5 bases). Germline CDR1 reads KGHSH; CDR2 reads LQKENI. CDR3 length: 15 residues. V was pared by 3 bases and J by 2 bases, with 13 bases between.

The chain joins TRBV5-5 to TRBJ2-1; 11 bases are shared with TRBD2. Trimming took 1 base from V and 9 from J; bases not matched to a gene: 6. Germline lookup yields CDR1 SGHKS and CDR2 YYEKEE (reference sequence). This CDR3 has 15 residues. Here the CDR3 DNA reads TGTGCCAGCAGCTTGTTAGCGGGGGGGCACGTTGAGCAGTTCTTC. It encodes CASSLLAGGHVEQFF. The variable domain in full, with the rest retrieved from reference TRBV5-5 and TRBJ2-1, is DAGVTQSPTHLIKTRGQQVTLRCSPISGHKSVSWYQQVLGQGPQFIFQYYEKEERGRGNFPDRFSARQFPNYSSELNVNALLLGDSALYLCASSLLAGGHVEQFFGPGTRLTVL.

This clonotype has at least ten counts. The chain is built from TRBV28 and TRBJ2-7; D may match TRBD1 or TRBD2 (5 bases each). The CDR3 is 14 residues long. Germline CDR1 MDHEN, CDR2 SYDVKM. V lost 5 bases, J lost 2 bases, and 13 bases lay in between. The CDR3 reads CASSRDLSTYEQYF. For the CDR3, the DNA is TGTGCCAGCAGTAGGGACCTTTCAACCTACGAGCAGTACTTC.

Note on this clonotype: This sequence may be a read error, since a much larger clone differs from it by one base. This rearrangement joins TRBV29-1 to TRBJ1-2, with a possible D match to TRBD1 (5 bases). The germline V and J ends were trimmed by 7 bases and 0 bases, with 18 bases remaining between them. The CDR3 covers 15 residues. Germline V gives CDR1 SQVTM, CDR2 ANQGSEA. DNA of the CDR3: TGCAGCGCCGACGGGGGTGATGGAACTAACTATGGCTACACCTTC. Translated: CSADGGDGTNYGYTF.

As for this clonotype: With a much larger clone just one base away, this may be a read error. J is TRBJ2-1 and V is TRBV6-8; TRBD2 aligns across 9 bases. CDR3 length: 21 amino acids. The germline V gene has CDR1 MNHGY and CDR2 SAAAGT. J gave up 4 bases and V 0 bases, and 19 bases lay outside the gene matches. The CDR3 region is CASSYSPEALAGRWGYNEQFF. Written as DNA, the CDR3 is TGTGCCAGCAGTTACTCACCAGAGGCACTAGCGGGTCGATGGGGTTACAATGAGCAGTTCTTC.

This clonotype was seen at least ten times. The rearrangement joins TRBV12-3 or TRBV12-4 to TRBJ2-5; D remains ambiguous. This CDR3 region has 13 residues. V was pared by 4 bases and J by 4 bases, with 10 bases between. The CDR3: CASSYAYRETQYF. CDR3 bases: TGTGCCAGCAGTTATGCCTACCGAGAGACCCAGTACTTC.